Listed below are T cell receptor beta chains from one sample, sequenced in a study of cytomegalovirus exposure and HLA in healthy donors. Only in-frame clones appear in the TCRdb table, and some are missing; sequencing was by immunoSEQ multiplex PCR. The sample holds over 150,000 clones; around 82% are singletons and the top ten take 5.5% to 6.5%. Sample: PBMCs. These receptor sequences come from a woman aged 40 to 50 in good health and CMV-seropositive. The CDR3 runs from the conserved cysteine through the conserved F or W. Only part of the rows carry a size: once, few, many, or a class if the clone is expanded.

clone_size	v_call	cdr3_aa
-	TRBV30	CAWSRDRDTEAFF
-	TRBV19	CASSSGRGSYNEQFF
-	TRBV2	CASRGTGGSNQPQHF
-	TRBV30	CAWSVGVWTGGAGETQYF
-	TRBV6-1	CASSEAGGSSYNEQFF
-	TRBV7-9	CASSSTLGEQGNQPQHF
-	TRBV4-1	CASSQDTLAGGSGAYEQYF
-	TRBV5-4	CASSFSSGIDEQFF
-	TRBV9	CASSGRDSIGHEQFF
-	TRBV5-1	CASSRDRTSGPLYEQYF
-	TRBV11-3	CASSYRRAQNTGELFF
-	TRBV2	CASLRWNSPLHF
-	TRBV6-1	CASSGTGTSGRAGDTQYF
few	TRBV7-9	CASSLAGTSGRTDTQYF
-	TRBV7-9	CASSPRTGLNTEAFF
many	TRBV7-9	CASRTSGSPYNEQFF
-	TRBV10-3	CAISQEGNQPQHF
-	TRBV5-1	CASSLAPNTGNEQYF
-	TRBV20-1	CSARGAEAFF
-	TRBV4-1	CASSPVSGGRNEQFF
-	TRBV7-6	CASSLDSRARGFNQPQHF
few	TRBV18	CASSPRGSNTEAFF
-	TRBV19	CASSKGTSGSIYNEQFF
-	TRBV10-3	CAISPLNTEAFF
many	TRBV11-2	CASTTREGIQNF